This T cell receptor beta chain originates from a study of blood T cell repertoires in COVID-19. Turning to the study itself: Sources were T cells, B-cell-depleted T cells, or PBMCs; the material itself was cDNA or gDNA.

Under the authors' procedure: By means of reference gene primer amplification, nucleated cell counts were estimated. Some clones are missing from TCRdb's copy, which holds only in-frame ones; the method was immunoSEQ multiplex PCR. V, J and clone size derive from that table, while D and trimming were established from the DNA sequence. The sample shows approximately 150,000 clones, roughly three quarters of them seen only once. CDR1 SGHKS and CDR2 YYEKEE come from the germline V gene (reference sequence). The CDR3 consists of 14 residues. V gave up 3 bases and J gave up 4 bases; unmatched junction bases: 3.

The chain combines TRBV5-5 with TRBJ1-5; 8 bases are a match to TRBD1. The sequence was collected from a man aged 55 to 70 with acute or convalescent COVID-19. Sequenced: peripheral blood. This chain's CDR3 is CASSSDRVNQPQHF. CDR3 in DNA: TGTGCCAGCAGCTCGGACAGGGTGAATCAGCCCCAGCATTTT. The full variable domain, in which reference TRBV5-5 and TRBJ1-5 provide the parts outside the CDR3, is DAGVTQSPTHLIKTRGQQVTLRCSPISGHKSVSWYQQVLGQGPQFIFQYYEKEERGRGNFPDRFSARQFPNYSSELNVNALLLGDSALYLCASSSDRVNQPQHFGDGTRLSIL.